This is a list of T cell receptor beta chains from one sample in a study of OX40 agonist ivuxolimab in advanced cancers. Produced via immunoSEQ multiplex PCR; TCRdb's table is partial and in-frame only. The data hold more than 35,000 clones, with about four fifths observed a single time. Sequenced here: CD4+ or CD8+ T cells sorted from blood, sampled in a trial of the OX40 agonist ivuxolimab. Source of these receptors: an adult with an advanced solid tumor such as melanoma, head and neck, liver or kidney cancer. The CDR3 runs from the conserved cysteine through the conserved F or W. D genes are given only for firm matches. Where a row states a size, it is once, few, many or the class of an expanded clone; other rows omit it.

size,J,D,V,DNA,CDR3
-,TRBJ2-1,-,TRBV4-1,TGCGCCAGCAGCCAAGAGGTAGATTACAATGAGCAGTTCTTC,CASSQEVDYNEQFF
-,TRBJ2-4,-,TRBV12-5,TGTGCTAGTGGTTTGGTGGGTCGGGGAGCCAAAAACATTCAGTACTTC,CASGLVGRGAKNIQYF
few,TRBJ1-3,-,TRBV19,TGTGCCAGTAGTCAGCGGGAGTCGGCTGGAAACACCATATATTTT,CASSQRESAGNTIYF
-,TRBJ2-5,-,TRBV5-4,TGTGCCAGCAGCTTGAGCGACAACCAAGAGACCCAGTACTTC,CASSLSDNQETQYF
-,TRBJ2-7,TRBD2,TRBV29-1,TGCAGCGTTGATGGGGGGGACTACGAGCAGTACTTC,CSVDGGDYEQYF
-,TRBJ2-1,TRBD2,TRBV2,TGTGCCAGCAGTGGGCTAGCGGGATTCGTGGAGCAGTTCTTC,CASSGLAGFVEQFF
-,TRBJ1-1,-,TRBV5-6,TGTGCCAGCAGCAAGGACCCCGTAGGCCCAAACACTGAAGCTTTCTTT,CASSKDPVGPNTEAFF
-,TRBJ2-7,-,TRBV5-1,TGCGCCAGCAGCTTGGGACCCTCAGGGCTTTCATCCTACGAGCAGTACTTC,CASSLGPSGLSSYEQYF
-,TRBJ1-2,TRBD1,TRBV5-6,TGTGCCAGCAGCTTGGGGACAGGGGGACTGGCGAACTATGGCTACACCTTC,CASSLGTGGLANYGYTF
-,TRBJ1-1,-,TRBV19,TGTGCCAGTAGTAGGCGGGCAGGGCCCAACACTGAAGCTTTCTTT,CASSRRAGPNTEAFF
few,TRBJ2-1,-,TRBV19,TGTGCCAGTAGTAGGACAGGGATAGGGACTAGATTCGGCAATGAGCAGTTCTTC,CASSRTGIGTRFGNEQFF
once,TRBJ1-3,-,TRBV28,TGTGCCAGCAGTTTAGTTGGGAGGTACACCATATATTTT,CASSLVGRYTIYF
-,TRBJ2-1,TRBD2,TRBV9,TGTGCCAGCAGCCCTACATCGGGGGGTGGGAATGAGCAGTTCTTC,CASSPTSGGGNEQFF
-,TRBJ2-7,-,TRBV5-8,TGTGCCAGCAGGGGTTATTCCTACGAGCAGTACTTC,CASRGYSYEQYF
-,TRBJ2-7,TRBD1,TRBV5-6,TGTGCCAGCAGCTCCTTGACAGGGTGGAGCTACGAGCAGTACTTC,CASSSLTGWSYEQYF
-,TRBJ2-5,-,TRBV12-5,TGTGCTAGTGGGAGCGGGGAGACCCAGTACTTC,CASGSGETQYF
-,TRBJ2-1,-,TRBV19,TGTGCCAGTAAGTCGAGGGCCCGGTTAGCCGAGCAGTTCTTC,CASKSRARLAEQFF
-,TRBJ2-3,-,TRBV6-4,TGTGCCAGCAGCCTAGGAGGTAGCACAGATACGCAGTATTTT,CASSLGGSTDTQYF
-,TRBJ2-7,-,TRBV4-2,TGTGCCAGCAGACCGACCAGGAGCTCCTACGAGCAGTACTTC,CASRPTRSSYEQYF
-,TRBJ2-1,TRBD2,TRBV2,TGTGCCAGCAGTCCCGCGACTGGCGGGGGTCAAAATGAGCAGTTCTTC,CASSPATGGGQNEQFF
-,TRBJ2-5,-,TRBV5-4,TGTGCCAGCAGCTTTCTCACACAAGAGACCCAGTACTTC,CASSFLTQETQYF
once,TRBJ1-1,-,TRBV6-1,TGTGCCAGCAGTCCTGGGACGGCGGTGAACACTGAAGCTTTCTTT,CASSPGTAVNTEAFF